A single sample is the source of the 25 T cell receptor beta chains below, sequenced in a study of blood T cell repertoires in COVID-19. Assay used: immunoSEQ multiplex PCR; TCRdb lists only in-frame clones, some missing. The sample yields roughly 150,000 clones, about 86% seen once. Specimen: peripheral blood. These TCRs come from a man in his 70s with active or convalescent COVID-19.

The V gene is TRBV6-5, the J gene TRBJ2-1; D not resolved. The CDR3 runs 15 residues. CDR1 and CDR2 (germline): MNHEY, SVGAGI. The ends were cut back, 4 bases at V and 8 bases at J, with 18 bases in the middle. The CDR3 DNA follows: TGTGCCAGCAGTTTCCCGGGTTTCCGAGGAGATGAGCAGTTCTTC. This encodes CASSFPGFRGDEQFF.

This clone appeared a few times. The CDR3 sequence: CSAMGAKAQHF. The CDR3 DNA reads TGCAGTGCCATGGGCGCCAAGGCCCAGCATTTT. The gene calls are TRBV20-1 and TRBJ1-5; no clear D. The CDR3 is made up of 11 amino acids. From germline, CDR1 is DFQATT and CDR2 SNEGSKA (reference sequence). V lost 6 bases, J lost 11 bases, and 14 bases lay in between.

The chain links TRBV25-1 to TRBJ2-5; tentatively, D is TRBD1 (6 bases). Germline lookup yields CDR1 MGHDK and CDR2 SYGVNS. The CDR3 has 16 amino acids. Trimming took off 4 bases at V and 0 bases at J, with 15 bases between the two ends. The CDR3 here is CASSGKGQLNQETQYF. Here the CDR3 DNA reads TGTGCCAGCAGTGGCAAAGGACAGTTGAACCAAGAGACCCAGTACTTC.

V and J are TRBV27 and TRBJ1-4, with 9 nucleotides matching TRBD1. The CDR3 runs to 16 residues. Germline values: CDR1 MNHEY, CDR2 SMNVEV (reference sequence). J gave up 2 bases and V 7 bases, and 8 bases lay outside the gene matches. The CDR3 here is CASKGTGLGTNEKLFF. In DNA, the CDR3 is TGTGCCAGCAAGGGGACAGGGTTGGGGACTAATGAAAAACTGTTTTTT.

The rearrangement joins TRBV5-4 to TRBJ2-1; weak D call: TRBD2 (6 bases). This CDR3 region has 15 residues. V lost 4 bases and J 0 bases, leaving 11 bases between the germline ends. CDR1 SGHNT and CDR2 YYREEE come from the germline V gene (reference sequence). The CDR3 nucleotides read TGTGCCAGCAGCCTCGCCGGGAGCTCCTACAATGAGCAGTTCTTC. This translates into CASSLAGSSYNEQFF.

This clone was counted once. The J gene is TRBJ2-6, the V gene TRBV15, with a possible D match to TRBD1 (6 bases). Germline CDR1 reads LNHNV; CDR2 reads YYDKDF (reference sequence). The CDR3 sequence is 14 residues long. The germline V and J ends were trimmed by 3 bases and 12 bases, with 15 bases remaining between them. The CDR3 spells CATSSRAPQGVLTF. As DNA, the CDR3 is TGTGCCACCAGCAGTAGGGCCCCACAGGGCGTCCTGACTTTC.

The chain employs TRBV10-3 and TRBJ2-5; D might be TRBD2 (6 bases). CDR1 and CDR2 (germline): ENHRY, SYGVKD. The CDR3 runs 14 residues. Deletions cut 6 bases from V and 1 base from J, with 12 bases between. DNA for the CDR3: TGTGCCATCAGCCCACTCGGGGGCCAAGAGACCCAGTACTTC. As protein: CAISPLGGQETQYF.

This clone is a singleton in its sample. The rearrangement uses TRBV7-2 and TRBJ2-7; 7 bases are shared with TRBD1. Germline V gives CDR1 SGHTA, CDR2 FQGNSA. V gave up 5 bases and J gave up 2 bases; unmatched junction bases: 9. The length of the CDR3 is 15 residues. The CDR3 region is CASSTRQGTTYEQYF. In DNA form, the CDR3 reads TGTGCCAGCAGCACAAGACAGGGAACCACCTACGAGCAGTACTTC.

This clone was found a few times. This rearrangement joins TRBV9 to TRBJ2-2, with TRBD2 matching over 9 bases. Germline CDR1 reads SGDLS; CDR2 reads YYNGEE. The CDR3 extends over 16 amino acids. Trimming removed 0 bases from V and 7 bases from J; junction bases left unmatched: 7. CDR3 residues: CASSVEVGLAGGELFF. CDR3 sequence (DNA): TGTGCCAGCAGCGTAGAGGTGGGACTAGCTGGCGGGGAGCTGTTTTTT.

The chain employs TRBV11-2 and TRBJ2-3, with TRBD1 matching over 8 bases. Germline CDR1 SGHAT, CDR2 FQNNGV. The trim removed 5 bases at V and 6 bases at J, leaving 10 bases unmatched. The length of the CDR3 is 15 residues. CDR3 protein: CASSPSGRGLDTQYF. The DNA of the CDR3 is TGTGCCAGCAGCCCCTCGGGCAGGGGGCTTGATACGCAGTATTTT.

V is TRBV21-1 and J is TRBJ1-3. TRBV21-1 is described as a pseudogene. This CDR3 has 16 residues. The CDR3, as DNA: TGTGCCAGCAGCAAGGAGGGCAGCTTCTCTGGAAACACCATATATTTT. Residues: CASSKEGSFSGNTIYF.

This chain joins TRBV5-4 and TRBJ2-7; TRBD1 is a possible D gene (6 bases). Trimming pared 4 bases from V and 1 base from J, leaving 15 bases between. There are 15 residues in the CDR3. Germline V gene data show CDR1 as SGHNT and CDR2 as YYREEE (reference sequence). CDR3 loop: CASSLPGTQSYEQYF. In DNA, the CDR3 is TGTGCCAGCAGCCTCCCTGGGACACAGTCCTACGAGCAGTACTTC. The variable domain in full, with the rest retrieved from reference TRBV5-4 and TRBJ2-7, is ETGVTQSPTHLIKTRGQQVTLRCSSQSGHNTVSWYQQALGQGPQFIFQYYREEENGRGNFPPRFSGLQFPNYSSELNVNALELDDSALYLCASSLPGTQSYEQYFGPGTRLTVT.

V gene TRBV7-2 combines with J gene TRBJ1-5; maybe TRBD1 (5 bases). CDR3 length: 15 amino acids. V lost 5 bases and J lost 4, with 15 bases in between. Germline CDR1 is SGHTA and CDR2 is FQGNSA. Here the CDR3 reads CASSPSVGRNQPQHF. CDR3 DNA: TGTGCCAGCAGCCCCTCCGTGGGGCGGAATCAGCCCCAGCATTTT.

V is TRBV6-5 and J is TRBJ1-4; perhaps TRBD1 as D (6 bases). V lost 11 bases and J lost 10, with 20 bases in between. The CDR3 spans 13 residues. CDR1 is MNHEY, CDR2 SVGAGI, per germline. The CDR3 here is CALMAGADGKLFF. The CDR3 nucleotides are TGTGCCCTAATGGCAGGGGCGGATGGAAAACTGTTTTTT.

This clone was counted once. Different DNA sequences within this sample yield the same CDR3. The CDR3 region is CASSQTGTVTGELFF. CDR3 DNA sequence: TGCGCCAGCAGCCAAACCGGGACAGTCACCGGGGAGCTGTTTTTT. The V call is TRBV5-1, the J call TRBJ2-2, with 7 bases matching TRBD1. The CDR3 is made up of 15 amino acids. Germline V gene data show CDR1 as SGHRS and CDR2 as YFSETQ. V trimming: 4 bases; J trimming: 4 bases; junction bases outside the gene matches: 7.

Ten or more counts support this clone. This rearrangement joins TRBV7-2 to TRBJ2-7; 7 bases are a match to TRBD1. Trimming removed 6 bases from V and 11 bases from J; junction bases left unmatched: 13. This CDR3 comprises 13 residues. Per the germline V gene, CDR1 is SGHTA and CDR2 is FQGNSA. The CDR3: CASRAGTAYSKYF. CDR3 coding DNA: TGTGCCAGCAGGGCCGGGACAGCCTATTCAAAGTACTTC. The whole variable domain, filled in from reference TRBV7-2 and TRBJ2-7, reads GAGVSQSPSNKVTEKGKDVELRCDPISGHTALYWYRQSLGQGLEFLIYFQGNSAPDKSGLPSDRFSAERTGGSVSTLTIQRTQQEDSAVYLCASRAGTAYSKYFGPGTRLTVT.

The chain uses TRBV5-5 and TRBJ1-1; possible D gene TRBD1, 6 bases. The CDR3 runs 17 residues. The germline V gene has CDR1 SGHKS and CDR2 YYEKEE (reference sequence). Trimming took off 0 bases at V and 2 bases at J, with 17 bases between the two ends. The CDR3 region has the DNA TGTGCCAGCAGCTTGGGGTTGGGGGCCGGCGAAAACACTGAAGCTTTCTTT. Translation gives CASSLGLGAGENTEAFF.

The V and J genes are TRBV27 and TRBJ2-2; TRBD2 matches 8 bases. Trimming removed 6 bases from V and 5 bases from J; junction bases left unmatched: 11. CDR1 and CDR2 from the germline V gene are MNHEY and SMNVEV (reference sequence). The CDR3 is 16 amino acids. CDR3 region: CASSRGGAGYTGELFF. The CDR3 coding sequence is TGTGCCAGCAGCCGGGGGGGAGCGGGGTATACCGGGGAGCTGTTTTTT.

V usage is TRBV18 and J usage is TRBJ1-1, with TRBD1 matching 7 bases. CDR1 and CDR2 (germline): KGHSH, LQKENI. The CDR3 totals 15 residues. The junction had 6 bases not matched to a gene; V was cut back by 5 bases and J by 0 bases. In nucleotides, the CDR3 is TGTGCCAGCTCATCTCGGACAGGCATGAACACTGAAGCTTTCTTT. Translated, it gives CASSSRTGMNTEAFF.

This sequence joins TRBV30 and TRBJ2-3; the D gene is possibly TRBD2 (5 bases). The V gene's germline CDR1 is GTSNPN and CDR2 SVGIG (reference sequence). V was shortened by 0 bases and J by 5 bases, with 12 bases between the two germline ends. The CDR3 totals 14 residues. Written as DNA, the CDR3 is TGTGCCTGGAGTGTAATCCGGGGAGAAGATACGCAGTATTTT. This gives the protein CAWSVIRGEDTQYF. The complete variable domain, with remaining parts taken from reference TRBV30 and TRBJ2-3, reads SQTIHQWPATLVQPVGSPLSLECTVEGTSNPNLYWYRQAAGRGLQLLFYSVGIGQISSEVPQNLSASRPQDRQFILSSKKLLLSDSGFYLCAWSVIRGEDTQYFGPGTRLTVL.

The V call is TRBV18, the J call TRBJ1-2, with 9 bases fitting TRBD1. Germline V gives CDR1 KGHSH, CDR2 LQKENI. The CDR3 totals 12 residues. V trimming: 8 bases; J trimming: 8 bases; junction bases outside the gene matches: 6. The CDR3 coding sequence is TGTGCCAGCGCAAGGACAGGGGACGGCTACACCTTC. This codes for CASARTGDGYTF.

The CDR3 loop is CASSGLGNEQFF. CDR3 sequence (DNA): TGTGCCAGTAGTGGACTTGGGAATGAGCAGTTCTTC. This chain uses TRBV19 with TRBJ2-1, with D perhaps TRBD2 (5 bases). Trimming stripped 5 bases from V and 7 bases from J, with 9 bases between. In germline, CDR1 is LNHDA, CDR2 SQIVND (reference sequence). The CDR3 has 12 residues.

The chain carries TRBV2 and TRBJ2-5, with D maybe TRBD2 (6 bases). This CDR3 spans 16 amino acids. Trimming removed 5 bases at V and 6 bases at J, with 22 bases between. Germline CDR1 and CDR2: SNHLY and FYNNEI. This chain's CDR3 is CASSYTGQPGGKTQYF. CDR3 nucleotides: TGTGCCAGCAGTTACACAGGCCAACCCGGGGGAAAGACCCAGTACTTC.

The chain couples TRBV4-3 to TRBJ1-4, with D perhaps matching TRBD1 (5 bases). Trimming left V 1 base short and J 4 bases short, with 10 bases between. The CDR3 is 15 residues long. Germline V gives CDR1 LGHNA, CDR2 YSLEER. Here the CDR3 DNA reads TGCGCCAGCAGCCAAGTCGGGGGTATTAATGAAAAACTGTTTTTT. This codes for CASSQVGGINEKLFF.

The chain joins TRBV5-5 to TRBJ1-3, with D possibly TRBD1 on 6 matching bases. V lost 4 bases and J lost 0, with 14 bases in between. The CDR3 loop spans 16 amino acids. The germline gives CDR1 SGHKS, CDR2 YYEKEE (reference sequence). The CDR3: CASSPPGHLSGNTIYF. DNA of the CDR3: TGTGCCAGCAGCCCTCCGGGACACCTCTCTGGAAACACCATATATTTT.